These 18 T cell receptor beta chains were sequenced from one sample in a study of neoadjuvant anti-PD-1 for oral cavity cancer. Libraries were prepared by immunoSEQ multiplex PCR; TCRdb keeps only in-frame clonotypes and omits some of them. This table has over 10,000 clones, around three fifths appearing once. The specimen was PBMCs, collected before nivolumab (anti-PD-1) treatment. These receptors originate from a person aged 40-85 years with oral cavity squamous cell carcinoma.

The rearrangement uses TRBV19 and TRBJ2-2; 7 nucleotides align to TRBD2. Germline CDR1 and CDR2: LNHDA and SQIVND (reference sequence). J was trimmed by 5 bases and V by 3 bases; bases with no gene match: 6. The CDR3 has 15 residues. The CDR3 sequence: CASSMYGGVTGELFF. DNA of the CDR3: TGTGCCAGTAGTATGTATGGGGGGGTGACCGGGGAGCTGTTTTTT.

The CDR3 DNA sequence: TGTGCCAGCAGTTTAACCGCGATCAGTAAGCAGTTCTTC. This translates into CASSLTAISKQFF. The rearrangement uses TRBV28 and TRBJ2-1; D is unclear. CDR3 length: 13 residues. Trimming cost V 2 bases and J 11 bases, with 13 bases left between them. Germline CDR1 is MDHEN and CDR2 is SYDVKM.

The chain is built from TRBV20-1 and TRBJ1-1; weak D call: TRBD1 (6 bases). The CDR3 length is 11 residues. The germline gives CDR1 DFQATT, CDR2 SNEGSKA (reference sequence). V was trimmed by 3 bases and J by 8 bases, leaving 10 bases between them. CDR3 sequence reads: CSARSDREAFF. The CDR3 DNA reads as TGCAGTGCTAGGAGCGACAGGGAAGCTTTCTTT.

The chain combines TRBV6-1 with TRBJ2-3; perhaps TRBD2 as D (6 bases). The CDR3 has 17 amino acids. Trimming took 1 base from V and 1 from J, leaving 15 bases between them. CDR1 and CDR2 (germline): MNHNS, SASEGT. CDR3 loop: CASSEGVGSGGTDTQYF. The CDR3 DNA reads TGTGCCAGCAGTGAAGGGGTCGGTAGCGGTGGCACAGATACGCAGTATTTT.

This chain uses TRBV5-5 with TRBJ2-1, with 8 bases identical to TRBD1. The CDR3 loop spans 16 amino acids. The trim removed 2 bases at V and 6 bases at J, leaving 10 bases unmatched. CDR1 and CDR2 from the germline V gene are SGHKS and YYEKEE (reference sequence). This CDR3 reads CASSFPPLTGVNEQFF. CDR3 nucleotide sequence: TGTGCCAGCAGCTTTCCCCCCCTGACAGGGGTCAATGAGCAGTTCTTC.

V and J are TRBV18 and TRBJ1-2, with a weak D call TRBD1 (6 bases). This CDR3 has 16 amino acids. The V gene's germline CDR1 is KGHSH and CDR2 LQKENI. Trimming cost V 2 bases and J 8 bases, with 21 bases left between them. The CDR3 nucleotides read TGTGCCAGCTCACCAAGGGGGACTCGAAGGGGGGAAGGCTACACCTTC. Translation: CASSPRGTRRGEGYTF.

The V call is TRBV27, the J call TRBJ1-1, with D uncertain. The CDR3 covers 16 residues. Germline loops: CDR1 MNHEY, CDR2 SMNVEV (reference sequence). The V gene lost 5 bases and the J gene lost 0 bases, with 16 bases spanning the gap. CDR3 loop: CASSPVTVEMNTEAFF. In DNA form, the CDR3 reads TGTGCCAGCAGTCCAGTGACGGTGGAAATGAACACTGAAGCTTTCTTT.

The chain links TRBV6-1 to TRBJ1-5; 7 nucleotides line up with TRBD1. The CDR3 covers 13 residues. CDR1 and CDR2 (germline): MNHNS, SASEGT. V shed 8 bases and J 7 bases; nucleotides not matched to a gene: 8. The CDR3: CASGETGVQPQHF. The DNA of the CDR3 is TGTGCCAGCGGAGAAACAGGGGTGCAGCCCCAGCATTTT.

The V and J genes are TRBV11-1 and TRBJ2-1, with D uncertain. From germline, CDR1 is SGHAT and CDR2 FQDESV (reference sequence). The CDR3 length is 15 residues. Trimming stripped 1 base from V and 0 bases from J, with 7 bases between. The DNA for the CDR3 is TGTGCCAGCAGCTTAGAGGCTAGCTCCTACAATGAGCAGTTCTTC. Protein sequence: CASSLEASSYNEQFF.

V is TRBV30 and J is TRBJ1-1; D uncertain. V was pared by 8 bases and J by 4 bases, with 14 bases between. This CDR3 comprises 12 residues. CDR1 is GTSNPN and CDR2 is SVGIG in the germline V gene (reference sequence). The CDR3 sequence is CAGRPDGTEAFF. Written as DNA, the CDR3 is TGTGCCGGACGACCGGACGGCACTGAAGCTTTCTTT.

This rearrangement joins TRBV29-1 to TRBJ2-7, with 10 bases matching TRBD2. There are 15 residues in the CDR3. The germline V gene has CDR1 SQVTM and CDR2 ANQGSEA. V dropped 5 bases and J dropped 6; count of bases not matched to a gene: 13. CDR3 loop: CSVLERGGLGGEQYF. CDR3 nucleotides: TGCAGCGTTCTGGAGCGGGGGGGCCTCGGCGGCGAGCAGTACTTC.

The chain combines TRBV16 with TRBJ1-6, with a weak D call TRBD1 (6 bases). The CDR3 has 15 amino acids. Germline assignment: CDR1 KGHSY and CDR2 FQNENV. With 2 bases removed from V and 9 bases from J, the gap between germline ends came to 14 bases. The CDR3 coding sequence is TGTGCCAGCAGCCAAGACAGGCCCTTGGGTTCACCCCTCCACTTT. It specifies CASSQDRPLGSPLHF.

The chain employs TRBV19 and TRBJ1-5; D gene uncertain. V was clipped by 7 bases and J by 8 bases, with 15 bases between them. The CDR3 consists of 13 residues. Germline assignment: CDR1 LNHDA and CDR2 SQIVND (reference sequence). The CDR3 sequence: CASNPRGPEPQHF. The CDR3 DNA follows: TGTGCCAGTAACCCCCGCGGGCCTGAGCCCCAGCATTTT.

The CDR3 DNA reads as TGTGCCACCAGCAGAGGCCAGGGACAGCACAATCAGCCCCAGCATTTT. It specifies CATSRGQGQHNQPQHF. The V gene is TRBV15, the J gene TRBJ1-5; TRBD1 matches at 7 bases. V trimming: 1 base; J trimming: 3 bases; junction bases outside the gene matches: 6. The CDR3 is 16 residues long. CDR1 LNHNV and CDR2 YYDKDF come from the germline V gene (reference sequence).

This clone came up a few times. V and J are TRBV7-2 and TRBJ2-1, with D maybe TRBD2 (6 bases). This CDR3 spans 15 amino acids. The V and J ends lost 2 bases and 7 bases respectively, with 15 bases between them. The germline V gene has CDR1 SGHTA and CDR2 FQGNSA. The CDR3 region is CASSLMGEARNEQFF. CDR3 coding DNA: TGTGCCAGCAGCTTAATGGGGGAGGCCCGTAATGAGCAGTTCTTC.

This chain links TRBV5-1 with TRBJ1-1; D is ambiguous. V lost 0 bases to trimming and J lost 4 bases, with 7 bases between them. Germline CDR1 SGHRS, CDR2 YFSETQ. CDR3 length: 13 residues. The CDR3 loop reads CASSLEAPTEAFF. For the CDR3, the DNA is TGCGCCAGCAGCTTGGAGGCCCCCACTGAAGCTTTCTTT.

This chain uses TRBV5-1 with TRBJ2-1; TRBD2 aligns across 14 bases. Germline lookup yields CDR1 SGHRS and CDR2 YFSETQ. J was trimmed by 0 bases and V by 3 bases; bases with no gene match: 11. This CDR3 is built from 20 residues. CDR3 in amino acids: CASSSPSGLAGDLSYNEQFF. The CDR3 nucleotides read TGCGCCAGCAGCTCCCCTTCGGGACTAGCGGGAGACCTCTCCTACAATGAGCAGTTCTTC. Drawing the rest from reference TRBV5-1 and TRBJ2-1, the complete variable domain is KAGVTQTPRYLIKTRGQQVTLSCSPISGHRSVSWYQQTPGQGLQFLFEYFSETQRNKGNFPGRFSGRQFSNSRSEMNVSTLELGDSALYLCASSSPSGLAGDLSYNEQFFGPGTRLTVL.

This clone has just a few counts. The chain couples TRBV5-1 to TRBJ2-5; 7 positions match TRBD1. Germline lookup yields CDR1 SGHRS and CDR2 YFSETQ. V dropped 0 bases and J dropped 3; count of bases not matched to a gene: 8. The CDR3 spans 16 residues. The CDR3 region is CASSLGRTDREETQYF. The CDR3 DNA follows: TGCGCCAGCAGCTTGGGGAGGACTGACAGGGAAGAGACCCAGTACTTC. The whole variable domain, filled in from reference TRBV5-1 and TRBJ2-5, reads KAGVTQTPRYLIKTRGQQVTLSCSPISGHRSVSWYQQTPGQGLQFLFEYFSETQRNKGNFPGRFSGRQFSNSRSEMNVSTLELGDSALYLCASSLGRTDREETQYFGPGTRLLVL.